What follows are 15 T cell receptor beta chains derived from one specimen sequenced in a study of T cell clonotyping in hematopoietic cell transplantation. The protocol was immunoSEQ multiplex PCR, while the TCRdb copy is restricted to in-frame clones and leaves out a portion. The sample shows several thousand clones, about 80% of them seen only once. The sequenced sample was peripheral blood mononuclear cells, obtained 100 days after allogeneic stem cell transplant. The receptors were gathered from a male patient aged 45 to 59 who had an allogeneic stem cell transplant from an unrelated donor, so the T cells may come from the graft donor. Some clones in this sample may be carry-over from other donors' samples.

This sequence joins TRBV6-6 and TRBJ1-4; 8 bases match TRBD1. The CDR3 covers 16 residues. The V and J ends lost 0 bases and 10 bases, in that order; junction bases with no gene match: 10. The V gene's germline CDR1 is MNHNY and CDR2 SVGAGI (reference sequence). The CDR3 is CASSYSDRGRAGKLFF. The CDR3 DNA is TGTGCCAGCAGTTACTCCGACAGGGGTCGAGCGGGAAAACTGTTTTTT.

In its sample, this clone was seen a few times. This chain links TRBV7-6 with TRBJ1-2, with a tentative D call TRBD1 (5 bases). Trimming took off 5 bases at V and 0 bases at J, with 19 bases between the two ends. Germline V lookup: CDR1 SGHVS, CDR2 FNYEAQ. The CDR3 covers 17 residues. For the CDR3, the DNA is TGTGCCAGCAGCCCGGGGAGCGGAGGGGTGTCTAACTATGGCTACACCTTC. It is translated as CASSPGSGGVSNYGYTF.

The CDR3 DNA reads TGTGCTAGTGGTTTGGGTTCTGGCGGGAGGATCTACGAGCAGTACTTC. Its protein product is CASGLGSGGRIYEQYF. The chain uses TRBV12-5 and TRBJ2-7; 8 bases are a match to TRBD2. With V trimmed by 1 base and J by 3 bases, 8 bases remained unmatched. This CDR3 is built from 16 residues. From germline, CDR1 is LGHNT and CDR2 FRNRAP.

This clone was detected only a few times. The chain joins TRBV4-1 to TRBJ2-1; TRBD2 matches at 9 bases. The germline CDR1 and CDR2 sequences are MGHRA and YSYEKL. The CDR3 runs 16 residues. Germline trimming cut 0 bases from V and 8 bases from J; bases unmatched to any gene: 8. CDR3 loop: CASSQDRAGGRDEQFF. The CDR3, as DNA: TGCGCCAGCAGCCAAGATCGGGCGGGAGGGAGGGATGAGCAGTTCTTC.

V is TRBV28 and J is TRBJ1-1; TRBD1 matches at 7 bases. Per the germline V gene, CDR1 is MDHEN and CDR2 is SYDVKM. V shed 6 bases, J shed 1 base, and the junction held 11 bases outside the gene matches. This CDR3 spans 16 amino acids. CDR3 sequence: CASRETSDRANTEAFF. As DNA, the CDR3 is TGTGCCAGCAGGGAGACCTCAGACAGGGCGAACACTGAAGCTTTCTTT.

A note on this clone: Other DNA sequences in the sample encode the same CDR3. V gene TRBV7-2 combines with J gene TRBJ2-5; 7 bases map to TRBD2. The length of the CDR3 is 14 residues. Germline V gives CDR1 SGHTA, CDR2 FQGNSA. With V trimmed by 1 base and J by 5 bases, 4 bases remained unmatched. CDR3 sequence (DNA): TGTGCCAGCAGCTTAGGGGGAGGGCCGGAGACCCAGTACTTC. Its protein is CASSLGGGPETQYF.

The chain couples TRBV6-6 to TRBJ2-1; TRBD1 agrees at 7 bases. This CDR3 contains 15 residues. Germline values: CDR1 MNHNY, CDR2 SVGAGI (reference sequence). V lost 6 bases to trimming and J lost 1 base; unmatched junction nucleotides: 6. The CDR3 loop is CASSRQGSSYNEQFF. The CDR3 bases are TGTGCCAGCAGCAGACAGGGCTCGTCCTACAATGAGCAGTTCTTC.

The rearrangement uses TRBV29-1 and TRBJ2-3; TRBD2 is a possible D gene (5 bases). Per the germline V gene, CDR1 is SQVTM and CDR2 is ANQGSEA. V was trimmed by 4 bases and J by 5 bases, leaving 10 bases between them. The CDR3 is 12 amino acids. CDR3 sequence reads: CSVGVSGDTQYF. CDR3 DNA sequence: TGCAGCGTTGGGGTCAGCGGAGATACGCAGTATTTT.

The rearrangement uses TRBV2 and TRBJ2-1; 9 positions match TRBD2. Germline V lookup: CDR1 SNHLY, CDR2 FYNNEI. The junction had 5 bases not matched to a gene; V was cut back by 6 bases and J by 5 bases. This CDR3 comprises 14 residues. Here the CDR3 DNA reads TGTGCCAGCAGCCCTGGGACTAGCCACAATGAGCAGTTCTTC. This translates into CASSPGTSHNEQFF.

The chain couples TRBV30 to TRBJ1-5, with a tentative D call TRBD1 (6 bases). The V gene's germline CDR1 is GTSNPN and CDR2 SVGIG (reference sequence). Trimming cost V 1 base and J 7 bases, with 14 bases left between them. The CDR3 has 14 residues. CDR3 region: CAWSEGGRGQPQHF. The CDR3 DNA reads TGTGCCTGGAGTGAGGGGGGTAGAGGACAGCCCCAGCATTTT. Supplemented by reference TRBV30 and TRBJ1-5, the full variable domain reads SQTIHQWPATLVQPVGSPLSLECTVEGTSNPNLYWYRQAAGRGLQLLFYSVGIGQISSEVPQNLSASRPQDRQFILSSKKLLLSDSGFYLCAWSEGGRGQPQHFGDGTRLSIL.

This clone was observed a few times. V and J are TRBV4-1 and TRBJ2-5; 7 bases are shared with TRBD1. The germline V gene encodes CDR1 MGHRA and CDR2 YSYEKL. This CDR3 comprises 16 residues. J gave up 5 bases and V 3 bases, and 12 bases lay outside the gene matches. The CDR3 DNA sequence: TGCGCCAGCAGCCACACATCGACAGGGTGGGTCGAGACCCAGTACTTC. Translation gives CASSHTSTGWVETQYF.

The CDR3 sequence is CASSLKFTSGNTIYF. The CDR3 DNA follows: TGTGCCAGCAGCTTAAAGTTTACCTCTGGAAACACCATATATTTT. The V and J genes are TRBV2 and TRBJ1-3; the D is unclear. V lost 6 bases, J lost 0 bases, and 12 bases lay in between. CDR3 length: 15 amino acids. CDR1 and CDR2 (germline): SNHLY, FYNNEI.

This clone has just one count. V is TRBV11-2 and J is TRBJ2-3; TRBD2 matches 14 bases. Trimming removed 1 base from V and 4 bases from J; junction bases left unmatched: 7. Germline lookup yields CDR1 SGHAT and CDR2 FQNNGV. The CDR3 runs 18 residues. CDR3: CASSLARGTSGSSDTQYF. The CDR3 nucleotides are TGTGCCAGCAGCTTAGCGCGCGGGACTAGCGGGAGTTCAGATACGCAGTATTTT.

V gene TRBV13 combines with J gene TRBJ2-7, with D possibly being TRBD2 (6 bases). V was cut by 4 bases and J by 0 bases, with 13 bases left in between. The CDR3 loop spans 15 amino acids. The V gene's germline CDR1 is PRHDT and CDR2 FYEKMQ (reference sequence). DNA for the CDR3: TGTGCCAGCAGCTCATCCCGGGACTCCTCCTACGAGCAGTACTTC. It codes for CASSSSRDSSYEQYF.

This clone was found once. This rearrangement joins TRBV2 to TRBJ2-1, with D perhaps being TRBD1 or TRBD2 (5 bases each). V lost 6 bases, J lost 6 bases, and 21 bases lay in between. Germline V gives CDR1 SNHLY, CDR2 FYNNEI. The CDR3 is 16 amino acids. CDR3 amino acids: CASRARASLGGNEQFF. As DNA, the CDR3 is TGTGCCAGCAGGGCCCGGGCCTCCCTTGGGGGCAATGAGCAGTTCTTC.